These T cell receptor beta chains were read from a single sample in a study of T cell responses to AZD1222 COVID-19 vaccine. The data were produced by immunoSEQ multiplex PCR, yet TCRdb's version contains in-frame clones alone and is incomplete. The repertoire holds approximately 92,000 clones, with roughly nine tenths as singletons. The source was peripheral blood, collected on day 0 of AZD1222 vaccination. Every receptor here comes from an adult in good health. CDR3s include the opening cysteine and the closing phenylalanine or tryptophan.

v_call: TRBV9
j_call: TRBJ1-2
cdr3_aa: CASSVVPGYGYTF

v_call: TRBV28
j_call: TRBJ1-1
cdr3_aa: CATTGENTEAFF

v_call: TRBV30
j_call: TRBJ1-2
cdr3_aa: CAWSVPDRTNYGYTF

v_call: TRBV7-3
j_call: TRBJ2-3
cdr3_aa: CASTLAGETDTQYF

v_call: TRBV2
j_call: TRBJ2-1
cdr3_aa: CASSEPFRNEQFF

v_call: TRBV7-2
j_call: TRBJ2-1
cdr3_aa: CASSFTGEQFF

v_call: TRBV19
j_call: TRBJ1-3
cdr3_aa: CASSPWSVDSRNTIYF

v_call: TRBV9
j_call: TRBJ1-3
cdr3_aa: CASSVDGGNGNTIYF

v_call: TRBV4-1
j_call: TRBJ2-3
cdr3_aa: CASSPPGADTQYF

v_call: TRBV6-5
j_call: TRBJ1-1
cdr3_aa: CASSYSVLLGEAFF

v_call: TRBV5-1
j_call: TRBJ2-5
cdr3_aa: CASSLSRSGSETQYF

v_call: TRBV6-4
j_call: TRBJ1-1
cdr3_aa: CASSEKPENTEAFF

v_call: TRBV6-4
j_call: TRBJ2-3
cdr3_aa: CASSEETGERGTDTQYF

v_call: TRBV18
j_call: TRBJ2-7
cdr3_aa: CASSPRGGISPYEQYF

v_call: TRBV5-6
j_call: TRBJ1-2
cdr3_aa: CASSSKVGKTTGYTF

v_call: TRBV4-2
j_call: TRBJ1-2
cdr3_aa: CASSQVGRPTAGDYTF

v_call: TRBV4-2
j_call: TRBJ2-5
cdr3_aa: CASSQDPWAGALQETQYF

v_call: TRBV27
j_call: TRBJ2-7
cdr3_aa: CASSPGLARGPYEQYF

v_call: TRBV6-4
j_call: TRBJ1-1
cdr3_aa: CASSVGTGQAFF

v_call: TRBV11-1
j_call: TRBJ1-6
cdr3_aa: CASSGGGNSPLHF